This entry concerns a single T cell receptor beta chain. This entry is derived from a study of blood T cell repertoires in COVID-19. This table comes from immunoSEQ multiplex PCR, and its TCRdb copy is limited to in-frame clones, with some not included. The top ten clones hold 5% to 6% of a sample with about 49,000 clones, roughly nine tenths of them seen once. This CDR3 spans 18 amino acids. The germline gives CDR1 ENHRY, CDR2 SYGVKD. V gave up 6 bases and J gave up 1 base; unmatched junction bases: 13. The clonotype was recovered from a man aged 35-49 years with active COVID-19. The J gene is TRBJ1-1, the V gene TRBV10-3, with 11 bases lining up with TRBD1. Sequenced sample: peripheral blood. CDR3 protein: CAISDQRTGGRRNTEAFF. The CDR3 DNA follows: TGTGCCATCAGCGACCAGCGGACAGGGGGCCGGAGGAACACTGAAGCTTTCTTT.